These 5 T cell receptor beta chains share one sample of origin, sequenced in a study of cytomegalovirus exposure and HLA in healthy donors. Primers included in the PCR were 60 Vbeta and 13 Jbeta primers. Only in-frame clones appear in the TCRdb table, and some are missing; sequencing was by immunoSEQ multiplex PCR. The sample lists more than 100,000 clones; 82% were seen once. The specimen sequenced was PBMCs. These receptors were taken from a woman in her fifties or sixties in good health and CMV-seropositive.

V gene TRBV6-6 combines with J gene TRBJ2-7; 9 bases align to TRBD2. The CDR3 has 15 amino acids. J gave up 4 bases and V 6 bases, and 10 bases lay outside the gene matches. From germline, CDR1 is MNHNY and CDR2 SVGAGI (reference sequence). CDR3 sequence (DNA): TGTGCCAGCAGAGGCATAGCGGGAGTCGAATACGAGCAGTACTTC. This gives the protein CASRGIAGVEYEQYF.

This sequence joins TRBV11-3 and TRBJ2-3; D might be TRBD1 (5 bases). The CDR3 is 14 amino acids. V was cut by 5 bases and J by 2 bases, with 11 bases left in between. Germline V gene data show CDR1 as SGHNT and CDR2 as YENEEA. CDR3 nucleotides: TGTGCCAGCAGCCCAGGCAGGGACACAGATACGCAGTATTTT. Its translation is CASSPGRDTDTQYF. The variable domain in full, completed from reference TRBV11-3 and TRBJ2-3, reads EAGVVQSPRYKIIEKKQPVAFWCNPISGHNTLYWYLQNLGQGPELLIRYENEEAVDDSQLPKDRFSAERLKGVDSTLKIQPAELGDSAVYLCASSPGRDTDTQYFGPGTRLTVL.

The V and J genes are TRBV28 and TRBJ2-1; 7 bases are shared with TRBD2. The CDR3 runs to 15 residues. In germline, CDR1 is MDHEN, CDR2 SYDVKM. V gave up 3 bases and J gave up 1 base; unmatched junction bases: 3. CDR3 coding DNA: TGTGCCAGCAGTTTCTGGGAGGGGTCCTACAATGAGCAGTTCTTC. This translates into CASSFWEGSYNEQFF.

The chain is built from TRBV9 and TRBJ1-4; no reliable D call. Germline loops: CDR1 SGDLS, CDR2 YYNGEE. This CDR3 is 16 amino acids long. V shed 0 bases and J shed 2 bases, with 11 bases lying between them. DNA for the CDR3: TGTGCCAGCAGCGTAGACCGGGGTTTGACTAATGAAAAACTGTTTTTT. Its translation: CASSVDRGLTNEKLFF.

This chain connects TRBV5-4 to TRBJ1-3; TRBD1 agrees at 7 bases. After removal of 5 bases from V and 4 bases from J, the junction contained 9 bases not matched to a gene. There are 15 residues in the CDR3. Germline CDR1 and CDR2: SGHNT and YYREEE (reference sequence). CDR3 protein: CASSADRVTGNTIYF. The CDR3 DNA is TGTGCCAGCAGTGCCGACAGGGTAACGGGAAACACCATATATTTT.